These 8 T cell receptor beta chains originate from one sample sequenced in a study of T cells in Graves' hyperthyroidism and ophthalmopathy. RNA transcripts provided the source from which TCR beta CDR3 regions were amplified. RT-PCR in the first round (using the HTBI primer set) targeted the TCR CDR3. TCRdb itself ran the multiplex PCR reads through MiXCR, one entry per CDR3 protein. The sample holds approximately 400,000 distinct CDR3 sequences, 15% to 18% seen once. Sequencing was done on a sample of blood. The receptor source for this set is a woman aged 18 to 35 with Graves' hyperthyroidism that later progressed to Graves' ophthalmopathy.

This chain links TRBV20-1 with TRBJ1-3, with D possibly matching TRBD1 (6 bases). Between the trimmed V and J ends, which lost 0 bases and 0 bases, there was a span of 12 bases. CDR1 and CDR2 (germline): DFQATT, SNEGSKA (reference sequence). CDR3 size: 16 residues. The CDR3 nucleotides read TGCAGTGCTAGAGATCCGACAGGCTTCTCTGGAAACACCATATATTTT. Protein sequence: CSARDPTGFSGNTIYF.

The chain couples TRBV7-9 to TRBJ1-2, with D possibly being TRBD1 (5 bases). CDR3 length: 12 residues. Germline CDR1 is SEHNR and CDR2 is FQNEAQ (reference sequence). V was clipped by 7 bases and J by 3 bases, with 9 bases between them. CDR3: CASMGRHYGYTF. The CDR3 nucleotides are TGTGCCAGCATGGGACGGCACTATGGCTACACCTTC.

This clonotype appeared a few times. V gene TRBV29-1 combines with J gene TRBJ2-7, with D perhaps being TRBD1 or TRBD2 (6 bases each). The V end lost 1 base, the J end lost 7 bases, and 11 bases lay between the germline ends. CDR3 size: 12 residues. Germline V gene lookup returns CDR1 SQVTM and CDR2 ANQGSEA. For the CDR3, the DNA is TGCAGCGTTGAAGTGGGGGCGGGGGAGCAGTACTTC. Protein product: CSVEVGAGEQYF.

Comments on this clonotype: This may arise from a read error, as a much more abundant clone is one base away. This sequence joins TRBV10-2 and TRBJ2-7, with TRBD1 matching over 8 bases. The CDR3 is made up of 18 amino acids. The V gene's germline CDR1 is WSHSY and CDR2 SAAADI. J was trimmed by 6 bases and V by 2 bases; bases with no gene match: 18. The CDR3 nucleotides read TGCGCCAGCAGTGAGCCGGGGACAGGCCCAGTCCTTACCTGCGAGCAGTACTTC. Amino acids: CASSEPGTGPVLTCEQYF.

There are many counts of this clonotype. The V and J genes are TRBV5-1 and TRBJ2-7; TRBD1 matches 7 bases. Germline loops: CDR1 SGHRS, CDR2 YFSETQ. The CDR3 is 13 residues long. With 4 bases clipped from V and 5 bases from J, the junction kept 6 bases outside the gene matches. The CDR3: CASSAGTVDEQYF. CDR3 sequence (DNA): TGCGCCAGCAGCGCCGGGACAGTGGACGAGCAGTACTTC.

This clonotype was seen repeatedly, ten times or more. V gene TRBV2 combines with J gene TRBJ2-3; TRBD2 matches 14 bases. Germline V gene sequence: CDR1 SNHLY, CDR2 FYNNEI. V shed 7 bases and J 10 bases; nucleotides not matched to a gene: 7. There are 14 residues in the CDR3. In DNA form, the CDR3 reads TGTGCCAGCACTGGGACTAGCGGGAGTGGTTCGCAGTATTTT. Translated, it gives CASTGTSGSGSQYF.

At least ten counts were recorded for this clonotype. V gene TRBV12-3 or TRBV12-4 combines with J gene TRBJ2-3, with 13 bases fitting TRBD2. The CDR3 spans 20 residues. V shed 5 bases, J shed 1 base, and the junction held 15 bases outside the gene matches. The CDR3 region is CASSRNIGSTSGRGTDTQYF. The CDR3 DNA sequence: TGTGCCAGCAGTCGAAACATAGGAAGCACTAGCGGGAGGGGCACAGATACGCAGTATTTT.

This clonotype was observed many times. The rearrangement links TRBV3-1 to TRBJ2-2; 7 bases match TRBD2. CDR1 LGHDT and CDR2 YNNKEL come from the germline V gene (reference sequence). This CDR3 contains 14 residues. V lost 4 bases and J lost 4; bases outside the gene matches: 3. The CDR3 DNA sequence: TGTGCCAGCAGCCGACTAGCAGTCACCGGGGAGCTGTTTTTT. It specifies CASSRLAVTGELFF.